The 4 T cell receptor beta chains in this list originate from one sample, sequenced in a study of OX40 agonist ivuxolimab in advanced cancers. Profiling relied on immunoSEQ multiplex PCR, and the TCRdb table lists in-frame clones only, not all of them. The top ten hold about 5.8% of the sample, which has about 96,000 clones, 70% to 85% seen once. The specimen was CD4+ or CD8+ T cells sorted from blood, collected in a trial of the OX40 agonist ivuxolimab. The receptors shown here come from an adult with an advanced solid tumor such as melanoma, head and neck, liver or kidney cancer.

This chain uses TRBV4-2 with TRBJ2-5; the D gene is possibly TRBD2 (6 bases). The CDR3 runs to 14 residues. V lost 4 bases and J lost 11, with 20 bases in between. Germline assignment: CDR1 LGHNA and CDR2 YNFKEQ. CDR3 loop: CASSPLGLEREQYF. CDR3 DNA sequence: TGTGCCAGCAGCCCCTTGGGACTTGAGAGGGAGCAGTACTTC.

The chain has TRBV19 and TRBJ2-1; 7 nucleotides align to TRBD2. Germline CDR1 reads LNHDA; CDR2 reads SQIVND (reference sequence). The CDR3 has 14 amino acids. V shed 9 bases and J 1 base; nucleotides not matched to a gene: 6. The CDR3 region has the DNA TGTGCCAGCAAGGGAGGGACGTCCTACAATGAGCAGTTCTTC. It encodes CASKGGTSYNEQFF.

A few counts support this clone. The genes are TRBV7-9 and TRBJ1-6; no clear D gene. Per germline, CDR1 SEHNR and CDR2 FQNEAQ (reference sequence). The CDR3 length is 12 residues. Trimming removed 5 bases from V and 6 bases from J, with 5 bases in between. In nucleotides, the CDR3 is TGTGCCAGCAGCACCTTTAATTCACCCCTCCACTTT. Its translation is CASSTFNSPLHF.

V is TRBV2 and J is TRBJ1-2; D is ambiguous. Between the trimmed V and J ends, which lost 4 bases and 6 bases, there was a span of 12 bases. This CDR3 contains 13 residues. Germline loops: CDR1 SNHLY, CDR2 FYNNEI. DNA of the CDR3: TGTGCCAGCAGTGGGCAAGTTGGGGATGGCTACACCTTC. Translation: CASSGQVGDGYTF.